This T cell receptor beta chain emerged from a study of blood T cell repertoires in COVID-19. Study details: COVID-19 samples collected from the United States, Italy and Spain covered acute and convalescent phases. PBMCs, B-cell-depleted T cells, or T cells were the source of the cDNA or gDNA that made up the material.

The germline gives CDR1 WNHNN, CDR2 SYGVQD (reference sequence). V lost 5 bases to trimming and J lost 7 bases; unmatched junction nucleotides: 7. This CDR3 is built from 13 residues. Under the authors' procedure: Reference gene primer amplification gave nucleated cell count estimates. Using immunoSEQ multiplex PCR, the repertoire was profiled, and TCRdb retains in-frame clones only, with some absent. V and J calls and clone size follow that table, whereas D and trimming were derived from the DNA. Among under 300,000 clones listed, roughly 80% were seen once. This TCR was recovered from a woman in her late teens or twenties with acute or convalescent COVID-19. V is TRBV10-1 and J is TRBJ2-7; the match to TRBD2 covers 8 bases. The sample taken for sequencing was peripheral blood. The DNA of the CDR3 is TGCGCCAGCAGTCTGACTAGCGCGAGGGAGCAGTACTTC. Residues: CASSLTSAREQYF.